A selection of T cell receptor beta chains follows, all from one sample in a study of beta chain features in type 1 diabetes. Produced via immunoSEQ multiplex PCR; TCRdb's table is partial and in-frame only. The repertoire holds hundreds of thousands of clones, with 9.3% as singletons. Material for sequencing was central memory CD4+ T cells from blood. Every receptor here comes from a man aged 25-40 years with type 1 diabetes. Both conserved end residues are part of each CDR3. The D gene is left open where the match is weak. Only part of the rows carry a size: once, few, many, or a class if the clone is expanded.

clone size: few
D gene: .
V gene: TRBV5-1
J gene: TRBJ1-1
CDR3 protein: CASSFQNTEAFF
CDR3 DNA: TGCGCCAGCAGCTTTCAGAACACTGAAGCTTTCTTT

clone size: few
D gene: .
V gene: TRBV7-2
J gene: TRBJ1-2
CDR3 protein: CASSTGTNREHTF
CDR3 DNA: TGTGCCAGCAGCACCGGGACAAATAGGGAGCACACCTTC

clone size: .
D gene: .
V gene: TRBV7-2
J gene: TRBJ2-2
CDR3 protein: CASSAAFRGTGELFF
CDR3 DNA: TGTGCCAGCAGCGCGGCCTTCCGGGGCACCGGGGAGCTGTTTTTT

clone size: .
D gene: .
V gene: TRBV9
J gene: TRBJ1-1
CDR3 protein: CASSVGLGMNTEAFF
CDR3 DNA: TGTGCCAGCAGCGTAGGCCTGGGCATGAACACTGAAGCTTTCTTT

clone size: .
D gene: TRBD2
V gene: TRBV11-2
J gene: TRBJ2-3
CDR3 protein: CASSPLPGGPRTDTQYF
CDR3 DNA: TGTGCCAGCAGCCCACTTCCGGGGGGGCCAAGGACAGATACGCAGTATTTT

clone size: .
D gene: .
V gene: TRBV6-5
J gene: TRBJ2-2
CDR3 protein: CASSYVSPNTGELFF
CDR3 DNA: TGTGCCAGCAGTTACGTTTCTCCGAACACCGGGGAGCTGTTTTTT

clone size: .
D gene: .
V gene: TRBV29-1
J gene: TRBJ2-2
CDR3 protein: CSVLKGIGVTGELFF
CDR3 DNA: TGCAGCGTTCTCAAAGGGATTGGTGTCACCGGGGAGCTGTTTTTT

clone size: few
D gene: TRBD2
V gene: TRBV6-5
J gene: TRBJ2-5
CDR3 protein: CASSYSDSGALLTQYF
CDR3 DNA: TGTGCCAGCAGTTACTCGGATAGCGGGGCTCTTTTGACCCAGTACTTC

clone size: .
D gene: .
V gene: TRBV5-4
J gene: TRBJ1-2
CDR3 protein: CASSGDMTDGYTF
CDR3 DNA: TGTGCCAGCAGCGGCGACATGACGGATGGCTACACCTTC

clone size: .
D gene: TRBD2
V gene: TRBV7-2
J gene: TRBJ2-3
CDR3 protein: CASSSGLAVTDTQYF
CDR3 DNA: TGTGCCAGCAGCTCAGGACTAGCGGTAACAGATACGCAGTATTTT

clone size: few
D gene: TRBD1
V gene: TRBV5-1
J gene: TRBJ2-7
CDR3 protein: CASYTGTGSYEQYF
CDR3 DNA: TGCGCCAGCTACACCGGGACAGGGTCCTACGAGCAGTACTTC

clone size: few
D gene: .
V gene: TRBV7-2
J gene: TRBJ1-6
CDR3 protein: CASSFGRGASSPLHF
CDR3 DNA: TGTGCCAGCAGCTTTGGACGGGGGGCGTCTTCACCCCTCCACTTT

clone size: few
D gene: .
V gene: TRBV10-3
J gene: TRBJ1-5
CDR3 protein: CAISAGGISNQPQHF
CDR3 DNA: TGTGCCATCAGTGCCGGGGGGATCAGCAATCAGCCCCAGCATTTT

clone size: few
D gene: TRBD2
V gene: TRBV11-2
J gene: TRBJ2-3
CDR3 protein: CASMLAGTDTQYF
CDR3 DNA: TGTGCCAGCATGCTAGCGGGCACAGATACGCAGTATTTT

clone size: .
D gene: TRBD1
V gene: TRBV11-2
J gene: TRBJ1-1
CDR3 protein: CASSLSGTVIEAFF
CDR3 DNA: TGTGCCAGCAGCTTAAGCGGGACAGTAATTGAAGCTTTCTTT

clone size: few
D gene: TRBD1
V gene: TRBV7-2
J gene: TRBJ2-7
CDR3 protein: CASSAGQGRGSYEQYF
CDR3 DNA: TGTGCCAGCAGCGCAGGACAGGGAAGGGGTTCCTACGAGCAGTACTTC

clone size: .
D gene: .
V gene: TRBV7-2
J gene: TRBJ2-3
CDR3 protein: CASSLEGSSVDTQYF
CDR3 DNA: TGTGCCAGCAGCTTAGAGGGTAGTAGCGTAGATACGCAGTATTTT

clone size: .
D gene: TRBD1
V gene: TRBV10-1
J gene: TRBJ2-1
CDR3 protein: CASSEDRGPREQFF
CDR3 DNA: TGCGCCAGCAGTGAGGACAGGGGGCCCCGTGAGCAGTTCTTC

clone size: few
D gene: .
V gene: TRBV4-1
J gene: TRBJ2-4
CDR3 protein: CASSQDHASKNIQYF
CDR3 DNA: TGCGCCAGCAGCCAAGATCACGCTAGCAAAAACATTCAGTACTTC

clone size: .
D gene: .
V gene: TRBV15
J gene: TRBJ1-5
CDR3 protein: CATSRDGQPNQPQHF
CDR3 DNA: TGTGCCACCAGCAGGGACGGACAGCCCAATCAGCCCCAGCATTTT

clone size: .
D gene: TRBD2
V gene: TRBV5-5
J gene: TRBJ2-5
CDR3 protein: CASSSLAGGSETQYF
CDR3 DNA: TGTGCCAGCAGCTCCCTAGCGGGGGGAAGCGAGACCCAGTACTTC

clone size: .
D gene: .
V gene: TRBV6-5
J gene: TRBJ2-5
CDR3 protein: CASSYFQGQTQYF
CDR3 DNA: TGTGCCAGCAGTTACTTCCAGGGACAGACCCAGTACTTC

clone size: .
D gene: .
V gene: TRBV25-1
J gene: TRBJ1-3
CDR3 protein: CASRRDARAGNTIYF
CDR3 DNA: TGTGCCAGCAGAAGGGACGCAAGAGCTGGAAACACCATATATTTT

clone size: .
D gene: TRBD2
V gene: TRBV28
J gene: TRBJ2-1
CDR3 protein: CASSEAGGRYGEQFF
CDR3 DNA: TGTGCCAGCTCCGAGGCGGGGGGGCGATATGGTGAGCAGTTCTTC

clone size: few
D gene: .
V gene: TRBV5-6
J gene: TRBJ2-3
CDR3 protein: CASSSTRDTSTDTQYF
CDR3 DNA: TGTGCCAGCAGCTCCACCCGGGACACCAGCACAGATACGCAGTATTTT

clone size: few
D gene: TRBD1
V gene: TRBV29-1
J gene: TRBJ1-1
CDR3 protein: CSVENTGEGTEAFF
CDR3 DNA: TGCAGCGTTGAGAATACAGGGGAAGGGACTGAAGCTTTCTTT

clone size: few
D gene: .
V gene: TRBV7-8
J gene: TRBJ2-3
CDR3 protein: CASSKRGQADTQYF
CDR3 DNA: TGTGCCAGCAGCAAAAGAGGGCAGGCTGATACGCAGTATTTT

clone size: .
D gene: TRBD2
V gene: TRBV7-2
J gene: TRBJ2-3
CDR3 protein: CASRDSGGWYTQYF
CDR3 DNA: TGTGCCAGCAGGGATTCGGGGGGGTGGTATACGCAGTATTTT

clone size: few
D gene: TRBD1
V gene: TRBV11-3
J gene: TRBJ2-1
CDR3 protein: CASSSGQAYNEQFF
CDR3 DNA: TGTGCCAGCAGCTCGGGACAGGCTTACAATGAGCAGTTCTTC

clone size: few
D gene: TRBD1
V gene: TRBV7-2
J gene: TRBJ1-2
CDR3 protein: CASSSGTGQNYGYTF
CDR3 DNA: TGTGCCAGCAGCTCAGGCACGGGACAGAACTATGGCTACACCTTC

clone size: .
D gene: TRBD1
V gene: TRBV4-3
J gene: TRBJ2-2
CDR3 protein: CASSQGPPGQDYTGELFF
CDR3 DNA: TGCGCCAGCAGCCAGGGCCCCCCGGGACAGGACTACACCGGGGAGCTGTTTTTT

clone size: .
D gene: .
V gene: TRBV5-6
J gene: TRBJ1-2
CDR3 protein: CASKVWARPLYGYTF
CDR3 DNA: TGTGCCAGCAAAGTGTGGGCCCGGCCCCTATATGGCTACACCTTC

clone size: few
D gene: .
V gene: TRBV2
J gene: TRBJ2-5
CDR3 protein: CASSEVLPGGTQYF
CDR3 DNA: TGTGCCAGCAGTGAAGTACTTCCTGGCGGGACCCAGTACTTC

clone size: .
D gene: .
V gene: TRBV28
J gene: TRBJ1-2
CDR3 protein: CASSLRLGRGYTF
CDR3 DNA: TGTGCCAGCAGTTTGCGGTTAGGGCGAGGCTACACCTTC

clone size: .
D gene: .
V gene: TRBV28
J gene: TRBJ1-4
CDR3 protein: CASTTGYEKLFF
CDR3 DNA: TGTGCCAGCACGACGGGGTATGAAAAACTGTTTTTT

clone size: few
D gene: TRBD2
V gene: TRBV6-1
J gene: TRBJ2-7
CDR3 protein: CASSGETPSGGYEQYF
CDR3 DNA: TGTGCCAGCAGTGGCGAAACCCCTAGCGGGGGATACGAGCAGTACTTC

clone size: few
D gene: .
V gene: TRBV5-1
J gene: TRBJ1-2
CDR3 protein: CASSSGTLERGYTF
CDR3 DNA: TGCGCCAGCAGCTCCGGGACCCTAGAGAGAGGCTACACCTTC

clone size: many
D gene: .
V gene: TRBV7-9
J gene: TRBJ2-5
CDR3 protein: CASSLRAIQETQYF
CDR3 DNA: TGTGCCAGCAGCTTAAGGGCCATCCAAGAGACCCAGTACTTC

clone size: few
D gene: TRBD1
V gene: TRBV18
J gene: TRBJ1-1
CDR3 protein: CASSPADRAEAFF
CDR3 DNA: TGTGCCAGCTCACCCGCTGACAGGGCCGAAGCTTTCTTT

clone size: few
D gene: TRBD2
V gene: TRBV11-2
J gene: TRBJ2-3
CDR3 protein: CASSLLAGGTDTQYF
CDR3 DNA: TGTGCCAGCAGCTTACTAGCGGGGGGCACAGATACGCAGTATTTT

clone size: .
D gene: .
V gene: TRBV9
J gene: TRBJ1-5
CDR3 protein: CASSVAGGSNQPQHF
CDR3 DNA: TGTGCCAGCAGCGTAGCCGGTGGTAGCAATCAGCCCCAGCATTTT

clone size: many
D gene: .
V gene: TRBV18
J gene: TRBJ2-1
CDR3 protein: CASSLGGGLNEQFF
CDR3 DNA: TGTGCCAGCTCACTCGGAGGGGGCCTGAATGAGCAGTTCTTC

clone size: .
D gene: .
V gene: TRBV5-6
J gene: TRBJ2-2
CDR3 protein: CASSFLQRAGELFF
CDR3 DNA: TGTGCCAGCAGCTTTCTACAGCGGGCCGGGGAGCTGTTTTTT

clone size: few
D gene: .
V gene: TRBV7-2
J gene: TRBJ2-2
CDR3 protein: CASSLYGKHGELFF
CDR3 DNA: TGTGCCAGCAGCTTATACGGGAAGCACGGGGAGCTGTTTTTT

clone size: few
D gene: .
V gene: TRBV20-1
J gene: TRBJ1-2
CDR3 protein: CSAQGGYGYTF
CDR3 DNA: TGCAGTGCCCAAGGGGGTTATGGCTACACCTTC

clone size: .
D gene: .
V gene: TRBV5-1
J gene: TRBJ2-1
CDR3 protein: CASSLVISVGEQFF
CDR3 DNA: TGCGCCAGCAGCTTGGTTATTTCCGTAGGAGAGCAGTTCTTC

clone size: few
D gene: TRBD1
V gene: TRBV14
J gene: TRBJ2-7
CDR3 protein: CASSRPPTGGFNEQYF
CDR3 DNA: TGTGCCAGCAGCCGACCCCCAACAGGGGGCTTTAACGAGCAGTACTTC

clone size: few
D gene: .
V gene: TRBV7-2
J gene: TRBJ2-5
CDR3 protein: CASGRGEQETQYF
CDR3 DNA: TGTGCCAGCGGGAGGGGGGAGCAAGAGACCCAGTACTTC

clone size: few
D gene: .
V gene: TRBV10-3
J gene: TRBJ1-1
CDR3 protein: CAIMREMNTEAFF
CDR3 DNA: TGTGCCATCATGAGGGAGATGAACACTGAAGCTTTCTTT

clone size: .
D gene: .
V gene: TRBV2
J gene: TRBJ2-1
CDR3 protein: CADGLRDSGHEQFF
CDR3 DNA: TGTGCCGACGGTCTACGGGACTCTGGCCATGAGCAGTTCTTC

clone size: many
D gene: .
V gene: TRBV6-6
J gene: TRBJ1-5
CDR3 protein: CASSNADLSNQPQHF
CDR3 DNA: TGTGCCAGCAGTAACGCGGACCTGAGCAATCAGCCCCAGCATTTT

clone size: medium-sized
D gene: TRBD1
V gene: TRBV7-8
J gene: TRBJ1-5
CDR3 protein: CASSLARTGSQPQHF
CDR3 DNA: TGTGCCAGCAGCTTAGCGAGGACAGGGAGTCAGCCCCAGCATTTT

clone size: .
D gene: TRBD1
V gene: TRBV20-1
J gene: TRBJ1-2
CDR3 protein: CSAAGQGAYTF
CDR3 DNA: TGCAGTGCTGCGGGACAGGGGGCTTACACCTTC

clone size: .
D gene: TRBD1
V gene: TRBV18
J gene: TRBJ2-3
CDR3 protein: CASSPSRDRGPDTQYF
CDR3 DNA: TGTGCCAGCTCACCTTCCCGGGACAGGGGCCCAGATACGCAGTATTTT

clone size: .
D gene: TRBD1
V gene: TRBV5-6
J gene: TRBJ1-4
CDR3 protein: CASSLQGTGHNEKLFF
CDR3 DNA: TGTGCCAGCAGCCTTCAAGGGACAGGCCATAATGAAAAACTGTTTTTT

clone size: many
D gene: .
V gene: TRBV7-9
J gene: TRBJ2-2
CDR3 protein: CASSLGQTELFF
CDR3 DNA: TGTGCCAGCAGCTTAGGGCAGACGGAGCTGTTTTTT

clone size: few
D gene: TRBD1
V gene: TRBV6-1
J gene: TRBJ2-3
CDR3 protein: CASNRDRADTQYF
CDR3 DNA: TGTGCCAGCAACCGGGACAGGGCTGATACGCAGTATTTT

clone size: .
D gene: TRBD1
V gene: TRBV6-5
J gene: TRBJ2-4
CDR3 protein: CATMMDRGPGNIQYF
CDR3 DNA: TGTGCCACCATGATGGACAGGGGGCCGGGAAACATTCAGTACTTC

clone size: .
D gene: TRBD2
V gene: TRBV10-3
J gene: TRBJ2-1
CDR3 protein: CAISEILAGGIGIF
CDR3 DNA: TGTGCCATCAGTGAGATACTAGCGGGGGGAATAGGGATCTTC

clone size: few
D gene: .
V gene: TRBV30
J gene: TRBJ1-1
CDR3 protein: CAWSTGNLNTEAFF
CDR3 DNA: TGTGCCTGGAGTACAGGGAATTTGAACACTGAAGCTTTCTTT